This entry describes one T cell receptor beta chain. The CDR3 loop spans 14 amino acids. Deletions cut 10 bases from V and 1 base from J, with 17 bases between. Germline V gives CDR1 MNHEY, CDR2 SMNVEV (reference sequence). TCRdb re-analysed the 5' RACE reads in MiXCR, keeping a single row per CDR3 protein. Altogether 53,000 or so distinct CDR3 sequences are present, approximately 25% being singletons, with the ten largest covering approximately 3.4%. Naive CD4+ cells had CD25+ Tregs removed. The chain joins TRBV27 to TRBJ2-7; D gene unclear. This TCR came from a female donor with breast cancer. Sequencing was carried out using tumor-infiltrating naive CD4+ T cells sorted from the breast tumor. Noted subset: naive CD4+ T cells, CD4+CD45RA+CD25-. The CDR3 DNA follows: TGTGCCACCCGCCGAGGCCAAGGATCCTACGAGCAGTACTTC. It codes for CATRRGQGSYEQYF.